This TCR beta chain stems from a study of shared clonotypes between healthy human individuals. Across the study: Donors had three CD4 naive, three CD4 memory, two CD8 naive and one CD8 memory plate apiece.

This clone was counted between two and nine times. The genomic DNA of each subset was split evenly across several immunoSEQ plates. Per sorted-subset replicate PCR, input was approximately 0.2 ug DNA, representing tens of thousands of T cell genomes. Using immunoSEQ multiplex PCR, the repertoire was profiled, and TCRdb retains in-frame clones only, with some absent. Of around 1.1 million clones listed, approximately 80% are singletons. Healthy HIV-negative adults without recent acute infections or vaccinations served as donors. The CDR3 is made up of 15 amino acids. The ends were cut back, 6 bases at V and 3 bases at J, with 17 bases in the middle. Per the germline V gene, CDR1 is MNHNY and CDR2 is SVGAGI (reference sequence).

This chain uses TRBV6-6 with TRBJ2-5; tentatively, D is TRBD2 (5 bases). The sample taken for sequencing was memory CD4+ T cells from PBMCs. Documented subset: CD45RA-negative fraction. This clonotype was obtained from a man between 18 and 35 years old in good health. Some clones in this sample may be carry-over from other donors' samples. CDR3: CASSAGKGWEETQYF. CDR3 in DNA: TGTGCCAGCAGCGCCGGGAAAGGGTGGGAAGAGACCCAGTACTTC.